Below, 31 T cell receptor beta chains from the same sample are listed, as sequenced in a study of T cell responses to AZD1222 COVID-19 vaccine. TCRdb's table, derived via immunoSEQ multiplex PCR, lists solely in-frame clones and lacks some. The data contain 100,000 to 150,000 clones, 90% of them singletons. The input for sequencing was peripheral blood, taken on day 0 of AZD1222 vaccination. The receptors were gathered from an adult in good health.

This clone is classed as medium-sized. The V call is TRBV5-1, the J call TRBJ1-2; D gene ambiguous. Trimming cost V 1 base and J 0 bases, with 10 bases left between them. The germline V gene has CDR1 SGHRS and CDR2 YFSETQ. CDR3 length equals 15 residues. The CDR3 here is CASSLIRRANYGYTF. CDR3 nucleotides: TGCGCCAGCAGCTTGATCAGGAGAGCTAACTATGGCTACACCTTC.

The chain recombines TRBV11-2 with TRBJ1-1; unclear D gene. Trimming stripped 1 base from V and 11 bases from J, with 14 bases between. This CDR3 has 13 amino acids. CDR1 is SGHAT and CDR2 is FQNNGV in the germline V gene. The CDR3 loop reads CASSLVHRGQAFF. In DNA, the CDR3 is TGTGCCAGCAGCTTAGTACATCGCGGGCAGGCTTTCTTT.

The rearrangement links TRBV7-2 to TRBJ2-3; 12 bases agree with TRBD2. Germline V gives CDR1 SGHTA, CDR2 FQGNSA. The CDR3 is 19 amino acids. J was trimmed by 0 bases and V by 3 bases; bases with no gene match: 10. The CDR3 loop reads CASSFTSGGPRPSTDTQYF. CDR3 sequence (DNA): TGTGCCAGCAGCTTTACTAGCGGGGGGCCCCGACCAAGCACAGATACGCAGTATTTT.

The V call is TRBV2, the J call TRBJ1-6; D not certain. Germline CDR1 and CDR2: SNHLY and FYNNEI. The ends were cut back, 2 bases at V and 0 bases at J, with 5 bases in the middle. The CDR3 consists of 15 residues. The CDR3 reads CASSERFSYNSPLHF. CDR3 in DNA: TGTGCCAGCAGTGAACGCTTCTCCTATAATTCACCCCTCCACTTT.

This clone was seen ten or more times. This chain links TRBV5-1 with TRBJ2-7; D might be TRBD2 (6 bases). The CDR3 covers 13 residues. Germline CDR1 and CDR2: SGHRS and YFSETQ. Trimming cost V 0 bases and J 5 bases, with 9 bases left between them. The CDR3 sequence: CASSLDGRHEQYF. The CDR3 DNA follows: TGCGCCAGCAGCTTGGACGGGAGACACGAGCAGTACTTC.

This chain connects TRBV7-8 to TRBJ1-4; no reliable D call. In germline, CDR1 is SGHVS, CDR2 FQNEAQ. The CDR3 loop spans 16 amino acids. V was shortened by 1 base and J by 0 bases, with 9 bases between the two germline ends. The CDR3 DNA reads TGTGCCAGCAGCTTAGGGGCCCCGGCAACTAATGAAAAACTGTTTTTT. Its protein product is CASSLGAPATNEKLFF. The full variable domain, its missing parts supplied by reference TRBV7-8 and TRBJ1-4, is GAGVSQSPRYKVAKRGQDVALRCDPISGHVSLFWYQQALGQGPEFLTYFQNEAQLDKSGLPSDRFFAERPEGSVSTLKIQRTQQEDSAVYLCASSLGAPATNEKLFFGSGTQLSVL.

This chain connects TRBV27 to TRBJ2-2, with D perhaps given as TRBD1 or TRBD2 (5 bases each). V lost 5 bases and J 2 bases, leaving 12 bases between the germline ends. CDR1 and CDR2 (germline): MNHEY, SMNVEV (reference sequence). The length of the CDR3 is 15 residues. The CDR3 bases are TGTGCCAGCAGTACCGGGACCGCCAACACCGGGGAGCTGTTTTTT. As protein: CASSTGTANTGELFF.

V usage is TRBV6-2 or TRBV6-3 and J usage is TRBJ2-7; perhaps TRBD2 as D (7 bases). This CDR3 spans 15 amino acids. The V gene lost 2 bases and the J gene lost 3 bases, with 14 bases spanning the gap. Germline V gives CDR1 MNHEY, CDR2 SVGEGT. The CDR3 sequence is CASSYRGAIYYEQYF. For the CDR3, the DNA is TGTGCCAGCAGTTACCGGGGGGCGATATACTACGAGCAGTACTTC.

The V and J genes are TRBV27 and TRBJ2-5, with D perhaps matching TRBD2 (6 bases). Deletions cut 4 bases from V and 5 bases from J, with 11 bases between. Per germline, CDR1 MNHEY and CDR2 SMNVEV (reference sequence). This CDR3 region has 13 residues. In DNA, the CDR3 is TGTGCCAGCAGTTACCGGGGGAGGGAGACCCAGTACTTC. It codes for CASSYRGRETQYF.

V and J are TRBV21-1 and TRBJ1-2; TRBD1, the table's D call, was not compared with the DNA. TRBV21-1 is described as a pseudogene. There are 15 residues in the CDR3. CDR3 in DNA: TGTGCCAGCAGCGCCCAGCAGGACAGTAACTATGGCTACACCTTC. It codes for CASSAQQDSNYGYTF.

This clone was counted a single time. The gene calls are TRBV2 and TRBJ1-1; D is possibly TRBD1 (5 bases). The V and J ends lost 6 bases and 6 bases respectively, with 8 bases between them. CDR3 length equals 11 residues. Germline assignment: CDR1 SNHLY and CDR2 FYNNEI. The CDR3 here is CASREGPEAFF. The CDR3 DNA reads TGTGCCAGCAGAGAGGGACCTGAAGCTTTCTTT.

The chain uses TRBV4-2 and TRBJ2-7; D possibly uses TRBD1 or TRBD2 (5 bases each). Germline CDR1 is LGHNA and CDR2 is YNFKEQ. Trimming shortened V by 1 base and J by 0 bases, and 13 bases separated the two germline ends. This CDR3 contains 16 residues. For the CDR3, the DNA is TGTGCCAGCAGCCAAGTGGGGGAAGGGAGCTCCTACGAGCAGTACTTC. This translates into CASSQVGEGSSYEQYF.

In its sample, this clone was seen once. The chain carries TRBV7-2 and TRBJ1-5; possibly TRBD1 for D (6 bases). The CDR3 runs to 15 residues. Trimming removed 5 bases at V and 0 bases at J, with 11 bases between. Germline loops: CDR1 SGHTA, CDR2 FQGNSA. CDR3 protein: CASSSGQSSNQPQHF. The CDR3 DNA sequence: TGTGCCAGCAGCAGCGGACAGAGTAGCAATCAGCCCCAGCATTTT.

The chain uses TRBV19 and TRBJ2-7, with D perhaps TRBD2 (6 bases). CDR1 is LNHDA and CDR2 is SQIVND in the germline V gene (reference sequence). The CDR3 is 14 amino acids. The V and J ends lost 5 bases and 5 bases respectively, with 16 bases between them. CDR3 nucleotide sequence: TGTGCCAGTAGTGAAGGGACTCCTCCCCACGAGCAGTACTTC. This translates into CASSEGTPPHEQYF. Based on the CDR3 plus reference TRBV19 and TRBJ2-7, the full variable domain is DGGITQSPKYLFRKEGQNVTLSCEQNLNHDAMYWYRQDPGQGLRLIYYSQIVNDFQKGDIAEGYSVSREKKESFPLTVTSAQKNPTAFYLCASSEGTPPHEQYFGPGTRLTVT.

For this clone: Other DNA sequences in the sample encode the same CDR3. The CDR3 loop is CASSIAVSYEQYF. The DNA for the CDR3 is TGTGCCAGTAGTATAGCCGTCTCCTACGAGCAGTACTTC. This chain joins TRBV19 and TRBJ2-7; D uncertain. The CDR3 covers 13 residues. CDR1 and CDR2 (germline): LNHDA, SQIVND (reference sequence). V was pared by 1 base and J by 0 bases, with 4 bases between.

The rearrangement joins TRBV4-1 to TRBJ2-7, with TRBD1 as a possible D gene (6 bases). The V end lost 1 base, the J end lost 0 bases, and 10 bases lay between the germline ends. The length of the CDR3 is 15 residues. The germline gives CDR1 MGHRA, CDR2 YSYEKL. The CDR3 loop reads CASSQGRDNSYEQYF. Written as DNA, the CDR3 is TGCGCCAGCAGCCAAGGCCGGGACAACTCCTACGAGCAGTACTTC.

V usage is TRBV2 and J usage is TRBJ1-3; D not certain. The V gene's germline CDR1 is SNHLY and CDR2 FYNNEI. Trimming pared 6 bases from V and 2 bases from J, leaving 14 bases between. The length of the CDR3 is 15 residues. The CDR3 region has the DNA TGTGCCAGCAGATTGACCGAGATGCCTGGAAACACCATATATTTT. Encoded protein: CASRLTEMPGNTIYF.

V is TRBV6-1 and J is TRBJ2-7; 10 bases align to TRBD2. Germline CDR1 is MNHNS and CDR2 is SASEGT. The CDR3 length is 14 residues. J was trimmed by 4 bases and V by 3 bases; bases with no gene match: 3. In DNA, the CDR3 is TGTGCCAGCAGTGAGCGGACTAGCGGATACGAGCAGTACTTC. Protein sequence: CASSERTSGYEQYF.

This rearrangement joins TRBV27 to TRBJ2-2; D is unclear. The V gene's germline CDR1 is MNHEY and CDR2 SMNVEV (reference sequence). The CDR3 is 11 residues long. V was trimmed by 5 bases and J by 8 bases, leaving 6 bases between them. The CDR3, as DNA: TGTGCCAGCAGTCGTCGTGGGGAGCTGTTTTTT. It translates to CASSRRGELFF.

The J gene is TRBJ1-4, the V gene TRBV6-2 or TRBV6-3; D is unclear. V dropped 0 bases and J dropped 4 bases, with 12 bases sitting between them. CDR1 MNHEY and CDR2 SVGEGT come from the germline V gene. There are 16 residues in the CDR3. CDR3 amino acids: CASSYSSAGYNEKLFF. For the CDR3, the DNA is TGTGCCAGCAGTTACTCGTCGGCGGGATATAATGAAAAACTGTTTTTT.

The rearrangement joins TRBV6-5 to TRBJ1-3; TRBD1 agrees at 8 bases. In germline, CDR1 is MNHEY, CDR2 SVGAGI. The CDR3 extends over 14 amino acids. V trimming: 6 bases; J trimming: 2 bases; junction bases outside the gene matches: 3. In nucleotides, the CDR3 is TGTGCCAGCAGCATCAGGGGGCCTGGAAACACCATATATTTT. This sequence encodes CASSIRGPGNTIYF.

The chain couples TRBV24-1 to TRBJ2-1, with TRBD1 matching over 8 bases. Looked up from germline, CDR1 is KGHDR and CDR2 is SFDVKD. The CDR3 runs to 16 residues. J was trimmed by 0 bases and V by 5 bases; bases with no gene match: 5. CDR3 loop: CATSGTGISSYNEQFF. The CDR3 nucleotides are TGTGCCACCAGTGGGACAGGGATTAGCTCCTACAATGAGCAGTTCTTC.

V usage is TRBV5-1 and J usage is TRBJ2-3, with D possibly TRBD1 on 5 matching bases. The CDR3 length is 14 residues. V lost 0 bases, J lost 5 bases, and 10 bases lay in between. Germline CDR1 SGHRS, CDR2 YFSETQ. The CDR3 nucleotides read TGCGCCAGCAGCTTGGGACAGATAATAGATACGCAGTATTTT. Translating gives CASSLGQIIDTQYF.

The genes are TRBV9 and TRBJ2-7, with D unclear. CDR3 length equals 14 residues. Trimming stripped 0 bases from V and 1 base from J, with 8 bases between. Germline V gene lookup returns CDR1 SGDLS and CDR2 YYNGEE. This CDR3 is CASSVAAASYEQYF. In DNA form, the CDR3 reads TGTGCCAGCAGCGTAGCGGCAGCATCCTACGAGCAGTACTTC.

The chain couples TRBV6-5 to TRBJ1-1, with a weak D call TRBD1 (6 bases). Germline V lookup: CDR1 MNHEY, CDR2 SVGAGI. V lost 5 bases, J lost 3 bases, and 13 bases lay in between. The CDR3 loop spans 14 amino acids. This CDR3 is CASSPNRAYTEAFF. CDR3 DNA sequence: TGTGCCAGCAGTCCGAACAGGGCCTACACTGAAGCTTTCTTT.

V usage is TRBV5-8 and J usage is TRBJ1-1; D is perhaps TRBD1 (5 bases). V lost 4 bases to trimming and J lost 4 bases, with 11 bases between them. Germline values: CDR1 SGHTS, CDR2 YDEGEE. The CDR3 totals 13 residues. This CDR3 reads CASSLRDLTEAFF. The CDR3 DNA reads TGTGCCAGCAGCCTTAGGGACCTCACTGAAGCTTTCTTT.

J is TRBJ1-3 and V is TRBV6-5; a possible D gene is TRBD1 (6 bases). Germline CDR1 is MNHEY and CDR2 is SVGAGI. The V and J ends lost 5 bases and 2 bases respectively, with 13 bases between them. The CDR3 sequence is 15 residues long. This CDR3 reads CASSPDRLTGNTIYF. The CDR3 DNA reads TGTGCCAGCAGTCCCGACAGGCTAACTGGAAACACCATATATTTT.

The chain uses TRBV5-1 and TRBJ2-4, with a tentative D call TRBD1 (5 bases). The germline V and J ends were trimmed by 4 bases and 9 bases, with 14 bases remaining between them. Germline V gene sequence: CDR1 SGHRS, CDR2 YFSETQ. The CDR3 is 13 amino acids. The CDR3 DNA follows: TGCGCCAGCAGCATGGCAGGGATTCGCATTCAGTACTTC. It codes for CASSMAGIRIQYF.

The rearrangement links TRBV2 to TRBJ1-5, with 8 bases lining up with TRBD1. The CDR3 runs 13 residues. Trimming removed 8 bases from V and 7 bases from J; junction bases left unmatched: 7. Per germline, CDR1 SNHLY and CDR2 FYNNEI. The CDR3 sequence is CASGTGSGQPQHF. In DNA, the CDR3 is TGTGCCAGCGGGACAGGATCCGGCCAGCCCCAGCATTTT.

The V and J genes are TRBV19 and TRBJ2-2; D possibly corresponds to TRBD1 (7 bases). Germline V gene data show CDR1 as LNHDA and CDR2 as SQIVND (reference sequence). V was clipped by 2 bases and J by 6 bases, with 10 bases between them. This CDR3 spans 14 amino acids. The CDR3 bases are TGTGCCAGTAGTATACGCAGGGGGGCCGGGGAGCTGTTTTTT. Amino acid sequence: CASSIRRGAGELFF. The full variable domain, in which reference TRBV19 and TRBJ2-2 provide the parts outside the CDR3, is DGGITQSPKYLFRKEGQNVTLSCEQNLNHDAMYWYRQDPGQGLRLIYYSQIVNDFQKGDIAEGYSVSREKKESFPLTVTSAQKNPTAFYLCASSIRRGAGELFFGEGSRLTVL.

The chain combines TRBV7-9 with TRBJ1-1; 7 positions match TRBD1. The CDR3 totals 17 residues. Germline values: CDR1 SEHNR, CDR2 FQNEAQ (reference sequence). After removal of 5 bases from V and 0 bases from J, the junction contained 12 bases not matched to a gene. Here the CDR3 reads CASSLPLIGGMNTEAFF. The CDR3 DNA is TGTGCCAGCAGCCTACCCCTCATAGGGGGCATGAACACTGAAGCTTTCTTT.